The clone carrying this TCR beta chain has ten or more counts. The antigen remains unidentified. CDR1 and CDR2 from the germline V gene are MDHEN and SYDVKM. The length of the CDR3 is 12 residues. The V end was cut by 5 bases, the J end by 6 bases, with 11 bases between. This record comes from a study of T cells in Graves' hyperthyroidism and ophthalmopathy. Study-level findings and limits: Blood held most thyroid clonotypes expanded above 0.001 frequency.

Regions amplified from RNA transcripts were the TCR beta CDR3 regions. HTBI primers were the set used in a first-round RT-PCR of the TCR CDR3. A single record per CDR3 protein comes from TCRdb applying MiXCR to the multiplex PCR reads. This table has 650,000 to 700,000 distinct CDR3 sequences, approximately 15% appearing once. An absence of ophthalmopathy progression within 18 months meant stable Graves' hyperthyroidism. This receptor was obtained from a man aged 50 to 60 with Graves' hyperthyroidism. Input material: blood. V usage is TRBV28 and J usage is TRBJ2-7; D gene unclear. CDR3: CASSPSRSEQYF. For the CDR3, the DNA is TGTGCCAGCAGTCCAAGTCGGTCCGAGCAGTACTTC.